A single sample is the source of the 28 T cell receptor beta chains below, sequenced in a study of shared clonotypes between healthy human individuals. Only in-frame clones appear in the TCRdb table, and some are missing; sequencing was by immunoSEQ multiplex PCR. This table has a few million clones, approximately 96% appearing once. Material: naive CD4+ T cells sorted from blood. Noted subset: CD45RA+ positively selected. The receptors were gathered from a man between 18 and 29 years old in good health.

This chain uses TRBV18 with TRBJ1-6, with unresolved D. The V and J ends lost 5 bases and 7 bases respectively, with 9 bases between them. This CDR3 spans 13 amino acids. The V gene's germline CDR1 is KGHSH and CDR2 LQKENI. The CDR3 DNA reads as TGTGCCAGCTCATCAAATCGGAATTCACCCCTCCACTTT. This translates into CASSSNRNSPLHF. Combining the CDR3 with reference TRBV18 and TRBJ1-6 gives the whole variable domain NAGVMQNPRHLVRRRGQEARLRCSPMKGHSHVYWYRQLPEEGLKFMVYLQKENIIDESGMPKERFSAEFPKEGPSILRIQQVVRGDSAAYFCASSSNRNSPLHFGNGTRLTVT.

V usage is TRBV2 and J usage is TRBJ2-3; D might be TRBD1 (6 bases). The CDR3 loop spans 15 amino acids. V was trimmed by 1 base and J by 1 base, leaving 9 bases between them. CDR1 is SNHLY, CDR2 FYNNEI, per germline. CDR3 in amino acids: CASSEEDSRTDTQYF. The DNA for the CDR3 is TGTGCCAGCAGTGAAGAGGACAGCCGCACAGATACGCAGTATTTT.

Notes on this clone: Other DNA variants within this sample encode the same CDR3. The rearrangement links TRBV4-1 to TRBJ1-2; 8 positions agree with TRBD1. J was trimmed by 2 bases and V by 4 bases; bases with no gene match: 0. The CDR3 loop spans 13 amino acids. CDR1 MGHRA and CDR2 YSYEKL come from the germline V gene. This CDR3 is CASSRDRNYGYTF. CDR3 DNA sequence: TGCGCCAGCAGCCGGGACAGGAACTATGGCTACACCTTC.

The chain combines TRBV10-3 with TRBJ2-7; TRBD2 agrees at 7 bases. Trimming at V came to 2 bases and at J to 0 bases, leaving 10 bases not matched to a gene. This CDR3 has 17 residues. Germline V gene lookup returns CDR1 ENHRY and CDR2 SYGVKD. This CDR3 is CAISEARLAASSYEQYF. CDR3 DNA: TGTGCCATCAGTGAGGCCAGACTAGCCGCGAGCTCCTACGAGCAGTACTTC.

The rearrangement links TRBV29-1 to TRBJ2-4; no clear D. The ends were cut back, 6 bases at V and 10 bases at J, with 22 bases in the middle. This CDR3 region has 14 residues. The germline V gene encodes CDR1 SQVTM and CDR2 ANQGSEA. The CDR3 DNA follows: TGCAGCGTGCCGACGGTAAATACTGATTCAATTCAGTACTTC. Its translation: CSVPTVNTDSIQYF.

The genes are TRBV2 and TRBJ2-6, with unresolved D. The germline V gene has CDR1 SNHLY and CDR2 FYNNEI. The CDR3 totals 14 residues. Trimming cost V 5 bases and J 0 bases, with 5 bases left between them. In nucleotides, the CDR3 is TGTGCCAGCAGTCCCCCCTCTGGGGCCAACGTCCTGACTTTC. Its translation: CASSPPSGANVLTF.

The J gene is TRBJ1-6, the V gene TRBV2, with D tentatively TRBD1 (5 bases). Germline CDR1 reads SNHLY; CDR2 reads FYNNEI. With 3 bases removed from V and 5 bases from J, the gap between germline ends came to 11 bases. CDR3 length equals 15 residues. CDR3 in amino acids: CASSEIRDNNSPLHF. CDR3 sequence (DNA): TGTGCCAGCAGTGAGATCAGGGATAATAATTCACCCCTCCACTTT. Full variable domain (missing parts from reference TRBV2 and TRBJ1-6): EPEVTQTPSHQVTQMGQEVILRCVPISNHLYFYWYRQILGQKVEFLVSFYNNEISEKSEIFDDQFSVERPDGSNFTLKIRSTKLEDSAMYFCASSEIRDNNSPLHFGNGTRLTVT.

V and J are TRBV6-5 and TRBJ1-6, with D tentatively TRBD1 (5 bases). V was clipped by 1 base and J by 10 bases, with 14 bases between them. The CDR3 is made up of 15 amino acids. Germline V gives CDR1 MNHEY, CDR2 SVGAGI. The CDR3 reads CASSYWVQGGSPLHF. The CDR3 DNA follows: TGTGCCAGCAGTTACTGGGTCCAGGGAGGCTCACCCCTCCACTTT.

As to this clone: Within the sample, other DNA sequences also encode this same CDR3. J is TRBJ1-1 and V is TRBV7-9, with TRBD1 matching over 7 bases. Losses at the gene ends were 5 bases for V and 11 bases for J; bases not matched to a gene: 5. The germline gives CDR1 SEHNR, CDR2 FQNEAQ (reference sequence). This CDR3 is 11 amino acids long. This chain's CDR3 is CASSPDRAAFF. The CDR3, as DNA: TGTGCCAGCAGCCCCGACAGGGCGGCTTTCTTT.

Of note for this clone: This specimen includes other DNA sequences encoding the same CDR3. The chain employs TRBV28 and TRBJ1-2, with D unclear. V lost 2 bases and J lost 0, with 4 bases in between. Germline loops: CDR1 MDHEN, CDR2 SYDVKM. This CDR3 is 13 amino acids long. CDR3 region: CASSLGTNYGYTF. As DNA, the CDR3 is TGTGCCAGCAGTTTAGGGACTAACTATGGCTACACCTTC.

The rearrangement links TRBV11-2 to TRBJ1-3; TRBD1 aligns across 7 bases. The CDR3 is 15 residues long. Germline V CDR1 and CDR2: SGHAT, FQNNGV. The ends lost 7 bases at V and 0 bases at J; junction bases unmatched: 6. CDR3 nucleotides: TGTGCCAGCACCCCGACAGGGACCTCTGGAAACACCATATATTTT. The encoded protein is CASTPTGTSGNTIYF.

This CDR3 is CASSGRDRDYEQYF. Written as DNA, the CDR3 is TGCGCCAGCAGTGGCCGGGACAGGGACTACGAGCAGTACTTC. The V gene is TRBV10-2, the J gene TRBJ2-7, with 9 positions matching TRBD1. J was trimmed by 3 bases and V by 4 bases; bases with no gene match: 4. This CDR3 is built from 14 residues. CDR1 and CDR2 from the germline V gene are WSHSY and SAAADI.

Details on this clone: At the DNA level, this CDR3 is encoded by other sequences in the same sample as well. This rearrangement joins TRBV27 to TRBJ1-5; D unclear. Deletions cut 3 bases from V and 4 bases from J, with 7 bases between. This CDR3 contains 13 residues. CDR1 is MNHEY and CDR2 is SMNVEV in the germline V gene (reference sequence). The CDR3 region is CASSFGGNQPQHF. DNA of the CDR3: TGTGCCAGCAGTTTCGGAGGGAATCAGCCCCAGCATTTT.

The rearrangement joins TRBV18 to TRBJ2-3; TRBD2 aligns across 7 bases. The CDR3 spans 13 residues. Trimming removed 6 bases from V and 4 bases from J; junction bases left unmatched: 4. Germline values: CDR1 KGHSH, CDR2 LQKENI. This CDR3 is CASSQTSPDTQYF. DNA for the CDR3: TGTGCCAGCTCGCAGACTAGCCCAGATACGCAGTATTTT.

The chain couples TRBV11-2 to TRBJ1-2, with TRBD1 identical over 8 bases. The CDR3 length is 14 residues. J lost 1 base, V lost 10 bases, and 8 bases had no gene match. From germline, CDR1 is SGHAT and CDR2 FQNNGV. The chain's CDR3 is CATEQGARNYGYTF. CDR3 in DNA: TGTGCCACCGAGCAGGGGGCGCGTAACTATGGCTACACCTTC.

V gene TRBV28 combines with J gene TRBJ2-7; D gene unclear. V lost 5 bases and J lost 12, with 20 bases in between. The CDR3 has 13 residues. Germline V gene sequence: CDR1 MDHEN, CDR2 SYDVKM. The CDR3 DNA sequence: TGTGCCAGCAGTCTCACCGGGCCCCGCTCATGGTACTTC. This translates into CASSLTGPRSWYF.

The V call is TRBV29-1, the J call TRBJ2-3, with TRBD2 identical over 7 bases. The CDR3 loop spans 13 amino acids. Germline V gene sequence: CDR1 SQVTM, CDR2 ANQGSEA. V was clipped by 6 bases and J by 2 bases; unmatched bases: 5. The CDR3 sequence: CSVREALTDTQYF. Written as DNA, the CDR3 is TGCAGCGTCCGGGAGGCCCTCACAGATACGCAGTATTTT.

The genes are TRBV6-8 and TRBJ2-3; 11 bases are a match to TRBD2. There are 17 residues in the CDR3. The V gene end was trimmed by 5 bases and the J gene end by 5 bases; junction bases not matched to a gene: 12. CDR1 MNHGY and CDR2 SAAAGT come from the germline V gene. CDR3 in amino acids: CASSKGTSGRGIDTQYF. The DNA for the CDR3 is TGTGCCAGCAGTAAGGGGACTAGCGGCCGGGGGATAGATACGCAGTATTTT.

With respect to this clone: A junction end diverges from the germline sequence, so it may reflect a read error. The rearrangement joins TRBV5-1 to TRBJ2-7, with a tentative D call TRBD2 (5 bases). Germline V gene lookup returns CDR1 SGHRS and CDR2 YFSETQ. The CDR3 spans 12 residues. The CDR3 DNA reads TGCGCCAGCAGCTTGATCGGGATCGGATTGGACTTC. Protein product: CASSLIGIGLDF.

The chain links TRBV6-1 to TRBJ1-1, with D perhaps matching TRBD1 (5 bases). Germline CDR1 reads MNHNS; CDR2 reads SASEGT. The ends were cut back, 2 bases at V and 3 bases at J, with 10 bases in the middle. The CDR3 covers 14 residues. CDR3 nucleotide sequence: TGTGCCAGCAGTGAAATCAGGGTTGACACTGAAGCTTTCTTT. Encoded protein: CASSEIRVDTEAFF.

The table lists this clone with a few counts. The chain is built from TRBV30 and TRBJ2-5; maybe TRBD2 (7 bases). The V gene lost 3 bases and the J gene lost 5 bases, with 13 bases spanning the gap. This CDR3 is 13 amino acids long. The germline V gene encodes CDR1 GTSNPN and CDR2 SVGIG (reference sequence). CDR3 DNA sequence: TGTGCCTGGAGCCGGGGGGCCGTGGAGACCCAGTACTTC. Its protein product is CAWSRGAVETQYF.

V and J are TRBV30 and TRBJ2-7; D possibly corresponds to TRBD2 (6 bases). CDR1 is GTSNPN, CDR2 SVGIG, per germline (reference sequence). The CDR3 contains 14 residues. Trimming shortened V by 0 bases and J by 4 bases, and 13 bases separated the two germline ends. CDR3 nucleotide sequence: TGTGCCTGGAGTGTAGGGCGGGGCTCATACGAGCAGTACTTC. Protein sequence: CAWSVGRGSYEQYF. Using reference TRBV30 and TRBJ2-7 for the parts outside the CDR3, the full variable domain is SQTIHQWPATLVQPVGSPLSLECTVEGTSNPNLYWYRQAAGRGLQLLFYSVGIGQISSEVPQNLSASRPQDRQFILSSKKLLLSDSGFYLCAWSVGRGSYEQYFGPGTRLTVT.

V gene TRBV6-1 combines with J gene TRBJ2-7; D not resolved. Germline loops: CDR1 MNHNS, CDR2 SASEGT. The CDR3 has 12 amino acids. Trimming took off 4 bases at V and 4 bases at J, with 8 bases between the two ends. DNA of the CDR3: TGTGCCAGCAGTGTTCCAAAGTACGAGCAGTACTTC. Encoded protein: CASSVPKYEQYF.

The chain recombines TRBV25-1 with TRBJ2-7; TRBD2 agrees at 11 bases. After removal of 4 bases from V and 8 bases from J, the junction contained 7 bases not matched to a gene. The length of the CDR3 is 14 residues. In germline, CDR1 is MGHDK, CDR2 SYGVNS. The CDR3 DNA reads as TGTGCCAGCAGTGTGCCTAGCGGGGGGCACAAGCAGTACTTC. It translates to CASSVPSGGHKQYF.

CDR3 in amino acids: CAWSVIARSGELFF. CDR3 in DNA: TGTGCCTGGAGTGTAATAGCGAGGTCTGGGGAGCTGTTTTTT. V gene TRBV30 combines with J gene TRBJ2-2, with D perhaps TRBD2 (5 bases). This CDR3 spans 14 amino acids. V was pared by 0 bases and J by 8 bases, with 13 bases between. Germline values: CDR1 GTSNPN, CDR2 SVGIG (reference sequence).

With respect to this clone: Different DNA sequences within this sample yield the same CDR3. The chain carries TRBV28 and TRBJ1-5; D is uncertain. With 5 bases removed from V and 2 bases from J, the gap between germline ends came to 1 base. The CDR3 length is 11 residues. Germline V gene data show CDR1 as MDHEN and CDR2 as SYDVKM. CDR3 loop: CASSGNQPQHF. The CDR3 coding sequence is TGTGCCAGCAGTGGCAATCAGCCCCAGCATTTT.

The V gene is TRBV30, the J gene TRBJ2-1; 7 nucleotides line up with TRBD2. Germline assignment: CDR1 GTSNPN and CDR2 SVGIG (reference sequence). The CDR3 sequence is 13 residues long. Trimming removed 4 bases from V and 9 bases from J; junction bases left unmatched: 9. This CDR3 reads CAWTPELAGEQFF. CDR3 bases: TGTGCCTGGACCCCCGAGTTAGCGGGTGAGCAGTTCTTC.

This sequence joins TRBV5-1 and TRBJ1-4; D may be TRBD1 (5 bases). The CDR3 loop spans 16 amino acids. V was pared by 4 bases and J by 6 bases, with 19 bases between. The germline V gene encodes CDR1 SGHRS and CDR2 YFSETQ. DNA of the CDR3: TGCGCCAGCAGCCCTGGGAAAGGGACGGGAGATGAAAAACTGTTTTTT. Translation: CASSPGKGTGDEKLFF.